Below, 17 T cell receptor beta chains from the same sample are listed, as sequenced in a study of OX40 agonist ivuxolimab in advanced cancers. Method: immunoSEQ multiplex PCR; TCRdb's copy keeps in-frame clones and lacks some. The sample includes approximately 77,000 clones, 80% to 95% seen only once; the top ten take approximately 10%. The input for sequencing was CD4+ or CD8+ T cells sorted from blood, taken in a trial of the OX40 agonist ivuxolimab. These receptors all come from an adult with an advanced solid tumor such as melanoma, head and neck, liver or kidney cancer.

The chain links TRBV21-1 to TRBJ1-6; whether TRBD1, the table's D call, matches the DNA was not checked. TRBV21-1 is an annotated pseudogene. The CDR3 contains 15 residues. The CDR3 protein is CASSKRRGANSPLHF. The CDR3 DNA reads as TGTGCCAGCAGCAAAAGACGTGGGGCCAATTCACCCCTCCACTTT.

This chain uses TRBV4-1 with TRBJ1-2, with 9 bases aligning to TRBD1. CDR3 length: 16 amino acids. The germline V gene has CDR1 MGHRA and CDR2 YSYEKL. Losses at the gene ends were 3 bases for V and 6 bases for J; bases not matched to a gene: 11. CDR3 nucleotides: TGCGCCAGCAGCCATCTGTGGACAGGGGAAAAGGATGGCTACACCTTC. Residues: CASSHLWTGEKDGYTF.

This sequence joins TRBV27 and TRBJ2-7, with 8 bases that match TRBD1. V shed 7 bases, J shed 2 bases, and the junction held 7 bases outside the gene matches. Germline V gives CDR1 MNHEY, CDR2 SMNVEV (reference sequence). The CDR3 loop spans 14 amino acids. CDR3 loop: CASTPGGLAYEQYF. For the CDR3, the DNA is TGTGCCAGCACCCCAGGGGGCCTTGCCTACGAGCAGTACTTC.

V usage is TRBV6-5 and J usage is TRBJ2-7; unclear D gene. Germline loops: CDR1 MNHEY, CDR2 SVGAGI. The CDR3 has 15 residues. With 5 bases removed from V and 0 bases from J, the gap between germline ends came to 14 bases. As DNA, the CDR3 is TGTGCCAGCAGTCCCAGCCAGGCAAACTCCTACGAGCAGTACTTC. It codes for CASSPSQANSYEQYF.

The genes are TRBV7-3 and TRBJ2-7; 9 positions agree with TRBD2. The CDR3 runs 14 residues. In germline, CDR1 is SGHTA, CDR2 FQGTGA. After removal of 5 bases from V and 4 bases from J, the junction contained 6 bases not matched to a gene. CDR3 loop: CASSPSGTVYEQYF. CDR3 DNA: TGTGCCAGCAGCCCTAGCGGGACAGTGTACGAGCAGTACTTC. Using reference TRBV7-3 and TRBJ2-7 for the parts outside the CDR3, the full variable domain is GAGVSQTPSNKVTEKGKYVELRCDPISGHTALYWYRQSLGQGPEFLIYFQGTGAADDSGLPNDRFFAVRPEGSVSTLKIQRTERGDSAVYLCASSPSGTVYEQYFGPGTRLTVT.

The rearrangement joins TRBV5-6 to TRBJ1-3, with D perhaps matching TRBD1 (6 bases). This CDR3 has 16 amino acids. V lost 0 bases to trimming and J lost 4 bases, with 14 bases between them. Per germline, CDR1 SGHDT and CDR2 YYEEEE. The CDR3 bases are TGTGCCAGCAGCTTGGCCGGTTCGGGGGGCGGAAACACCATATATTTT. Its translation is CASSLAGSGGGNTIYF.

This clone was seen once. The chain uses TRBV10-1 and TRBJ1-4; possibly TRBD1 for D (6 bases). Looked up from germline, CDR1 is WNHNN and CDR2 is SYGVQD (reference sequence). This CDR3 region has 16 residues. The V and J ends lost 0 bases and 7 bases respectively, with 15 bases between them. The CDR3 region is CASSESGQGIGEKLFF. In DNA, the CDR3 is TGCGCCAGCAGTGAGTCGGGCCAGGGGATTGGTGAAAAACTGTTTTTT.

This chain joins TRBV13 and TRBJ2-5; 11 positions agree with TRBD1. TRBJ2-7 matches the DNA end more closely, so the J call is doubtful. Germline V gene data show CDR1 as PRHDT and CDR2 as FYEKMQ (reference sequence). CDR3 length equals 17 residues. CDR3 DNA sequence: TGTGCCAGCAGCTCCGCCGGGACAGGGGGACCATCCTACGAGCAGTACTTC. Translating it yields CASSSAGTGGPSYEQYF.

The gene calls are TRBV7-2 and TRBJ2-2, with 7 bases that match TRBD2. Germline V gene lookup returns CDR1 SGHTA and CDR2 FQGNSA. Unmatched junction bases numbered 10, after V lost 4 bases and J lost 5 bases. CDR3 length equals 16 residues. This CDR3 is CASSYSAGRGTGELFF. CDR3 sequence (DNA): TGTGCCAGCAGCTATTCAGCGGGACGGGGGACCGGGGAGCTGTTTTTT.

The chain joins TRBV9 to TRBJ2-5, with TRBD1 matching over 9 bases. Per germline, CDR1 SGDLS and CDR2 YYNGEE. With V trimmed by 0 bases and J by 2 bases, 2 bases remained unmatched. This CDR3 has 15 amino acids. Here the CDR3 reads CASSVGTGAQETQYF. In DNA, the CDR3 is TGTGCCAGCAGCGTAGGGACAGGGGCACAAGAGACCCAGTACTTC.

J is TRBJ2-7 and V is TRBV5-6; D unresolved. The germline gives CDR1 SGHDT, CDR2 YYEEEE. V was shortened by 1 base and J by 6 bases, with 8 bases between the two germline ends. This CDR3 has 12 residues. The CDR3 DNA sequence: TGTGCCAGCAGCTTGATTTTGGCCGAGCAGTACTTC. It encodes CASSLILAEQYF.

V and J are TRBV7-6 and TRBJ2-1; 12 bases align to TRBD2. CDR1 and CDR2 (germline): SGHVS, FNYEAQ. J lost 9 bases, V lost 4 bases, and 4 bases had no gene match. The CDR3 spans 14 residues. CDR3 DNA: TGTGCCAGCAGCTCTAGCGGGGGGGCCGTTGAGCAGTTCTTC. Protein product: CASSSSGGAVEQFF.

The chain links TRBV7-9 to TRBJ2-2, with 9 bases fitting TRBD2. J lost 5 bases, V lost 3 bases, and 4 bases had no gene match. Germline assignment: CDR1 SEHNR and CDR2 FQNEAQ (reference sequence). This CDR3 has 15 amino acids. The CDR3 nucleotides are TGTGCCAGCAGCTTCTATAGCGGGGGAACCGGGGAGCTGTTTTTT. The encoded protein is CASSFYSGGTGELFF.

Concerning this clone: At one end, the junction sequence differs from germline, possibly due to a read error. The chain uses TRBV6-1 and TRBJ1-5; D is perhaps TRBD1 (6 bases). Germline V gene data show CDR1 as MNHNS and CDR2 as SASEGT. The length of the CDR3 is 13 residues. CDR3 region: CASSEGGGQPQHF. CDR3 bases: TGTGCCAGCAGCGAAGGGGGTGGGCAGCCCCAGCATTTT.

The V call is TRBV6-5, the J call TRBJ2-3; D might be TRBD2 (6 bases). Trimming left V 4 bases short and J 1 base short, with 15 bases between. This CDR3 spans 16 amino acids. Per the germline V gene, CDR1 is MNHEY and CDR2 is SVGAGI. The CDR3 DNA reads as TGTGCCAGCAGTTCAAAGTCCGGGGGACGCACAGATACGCAGTATTTT. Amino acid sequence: CASSSKSGGRTDTQYF.

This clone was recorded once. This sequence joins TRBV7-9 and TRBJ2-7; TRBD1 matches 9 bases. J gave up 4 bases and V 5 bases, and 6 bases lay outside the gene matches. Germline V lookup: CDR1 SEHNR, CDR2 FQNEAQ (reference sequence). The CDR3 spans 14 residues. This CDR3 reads CASSVTGGSYEQYF. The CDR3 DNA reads TGTGCCAGCAGCGTGACAGGGGGGTCTTACGAGCAGTACTTC.

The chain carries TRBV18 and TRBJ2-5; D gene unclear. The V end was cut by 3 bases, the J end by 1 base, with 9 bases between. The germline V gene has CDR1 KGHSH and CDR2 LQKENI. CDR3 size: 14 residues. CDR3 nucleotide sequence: TGTGCCAGCTCACCGGCAGAAGCCCAAGAGACCCAGTACTTC. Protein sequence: CASSPAEAQETQYF.